This is a list of T cell receptor beta chains from one sample in a study of T cell responses to AZD1222 COVID-19 vaccine. The data were produced by immunoSEQ multiplex PCR, yet TCRdb's version contains in-frame clones alone and is incomplete. The sample includes about 130,000 clones, roughly 89% seen only once; the top ten take 0.85% to 1.3%. Sequenced here: peripheral blood, sampled 28 days after the second AZD1222 dose. Receptors were obtained from an adult who received the AZD1222 COVID-19 vaccine. CDR3s include the opening cysteine and the closing phenylalanine or tryptophan. A D gene is named only where the DNA matches it firmly. For some rows the clone size is stated as once, few or many, or as a class when expanded; others skip it.

clone_size: -; j_call: TRBJ1-6; v_call: TRBV7-3; d_call: -; cdr3_nt: TGTGCCAGCAGCTTAGGAACAGGGTGGAATTCACCCCTCCACTTT; cdr3_aa: CASSLGTGWNSPLHF
clone_size: -; j_call: TRBJ1-4; v_call: TRBV27; d_call: -; cdr3_nt: TGTGCCAGCAGTTTGAGGAGTGCAACTAATGAAAAACTGTTTTTT; cdr3_aa: CASSLRSATNEKLFF
clone_size: once; j_call: TRBJ2-7; v_call: TRBV3-1/TRBV3-2; d_call: -; cdr3_nt: TGTGCCAGCAGCCAAGACAGTCAGAACTACGAGCAGTACTTC; cdr3_aa: CASSQDSQNYEQYF
clone_size: -; j_call: TRBJ1-5; v_call: TRBV12-3/TRBV12-4; d_call: -; cdr3_nt: TGTGCCAGCAGGTTTGGGGATCAGCCCCAGCATTTT; cdr3_aa: CASRFGDQPQHF
clone_size: -; j_call: TRBJ1-2; v_call: TRBV6-2/TRBV6-3; d_call: -; cdr3_nt: TGTGCCAGCAGTTGGGACGGAATCTATGGCTACACCTTC; cdr3_aa: CASSWDGIYGYTF
clone_size: -; j_call: TRBJ2-7; v_call: TRBV20-1; d_call: TRBD2; cdr3_nt: TGCAGTGCTAGTGGGCTAGCGGGAGGGGCCTACGAGCAGTACTTC; cdr3_aa: CSASGLAGGAYEQYF
clone_size: -; j_call: TRBJ1-1; v_call: TRBV19; d_call: -; cdr3_nt: TGTGCCAGTAGTATAGATCGGACAGCGAACACTGAAGCTTTCTTT; cdr3_aa: CASSIDRTANTEAFF
clone_size: -; j_call: TRBJ1-2; v_call: TRBV28; d_call: -; cdr3_nt: TGTGCCAGCAGCACGATGCAAAGACGTAACTATGGCTACACCTTC; cdr3_aa: CASSTMQRRNYGYTF
clone_size: -; j_call: TRBJ1-1; v_call: TRBV19; d_call: -; cdr3_nt: TGTGCCAGTAGTGAGGGCAACACTGAAGCTTTCTTT; cdr3_aa: CASSEGNTEAFF
clone_size: -; j_call: TRBJ1-2; v_call: TRBV5-6; d_call: -; cdr3_nt: TGTGCCAGCAGCTTGGGGACAGTCGGCTACACCTTC; cdr3_aa: CASSLGTVGYTF
clone_size: -; j_call: TRBJ2-3; v_call: TRBV5-1; d_call: -; cdr3_nt: TGCGCCAGCAGCTTAGCGACTAGTCCTAGCACAGATACGCAGTATTTT; cdr3_aa: CASSLATSPSTDTQYF
clone_size: once; j_call: TRBJ1-6; v_call: TRBV12-3/TRBV12-4; d_call: -; cdr3_nt: TGTGCCAGCAGTTTTCTTAATTCACCCCTCCACTTT; cdr3_aa: CASSFLNSPLHF
clone_size: -; j_call: TRBJ1-3; v_call: TRBV30; d_call: -; cdr3_nt: TGTGCCTGGAACCCTGGCAATGGAAACACCATATATTTT; cdr3_aa: CAWNPGNGNTIYF